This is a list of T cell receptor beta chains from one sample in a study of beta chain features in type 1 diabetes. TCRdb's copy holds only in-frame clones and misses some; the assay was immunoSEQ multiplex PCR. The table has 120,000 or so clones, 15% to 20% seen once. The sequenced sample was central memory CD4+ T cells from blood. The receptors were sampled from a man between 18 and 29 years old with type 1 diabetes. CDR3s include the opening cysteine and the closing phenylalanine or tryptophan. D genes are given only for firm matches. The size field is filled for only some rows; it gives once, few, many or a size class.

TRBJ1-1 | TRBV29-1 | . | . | CSGGCPNTMNTEAFF | TGCAGCGGCGGGTGTCCGAACACTATGAACACTGAAGCTTTCTTT
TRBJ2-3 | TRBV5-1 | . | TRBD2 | CASSQAGGPADTQYF | TGCGCCAGCAGCCAAGCGGGAGGGCCTGCAGATACGCAGTATTTT
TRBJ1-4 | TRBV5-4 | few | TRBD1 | CASSVQGALEKLFF | TGTGCCAGCAGCGTACAGGGGGCGCTTGAAAAACTGTTTTTT
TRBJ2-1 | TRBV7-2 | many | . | CASSLNHNEQFF | TGTGCCAGCAGCTTAAACCACAATGAGCAGTTCTTC
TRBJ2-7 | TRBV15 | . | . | CATSRGADNYEQYF | TGTGCCACCAGCAGAGGGGCGGACAACTACGAGCAGTACTTC
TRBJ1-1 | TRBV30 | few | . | CAWSVLAARGTEAFF | TGTGCCTGGAGTGTATTAGCGGCCCGGGGAACTGAAGCTTTCTTT
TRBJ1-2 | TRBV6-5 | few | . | CASSRTAVYYGYTF | TGTGCCAGCAGTCGGACCGCCGTGTACTATGGCTACACCTTC
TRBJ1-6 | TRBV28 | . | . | CATRVRVLGSETYNSPLHF | TGTGCCACCAGGGTCCGGGTCTTGGGTAGTGAGACCTATAATTCACCCCTCCACTTT
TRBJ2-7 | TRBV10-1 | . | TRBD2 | CASSDGGTYEQYF | TGCGCCAGCAGTGACGGGGGGACCTACGAGCAGTACTTC
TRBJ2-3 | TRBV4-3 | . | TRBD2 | CASSQDAGAGGISDTQYF | TGCGCCAGCAGCCAAGATGCGGGAGCGGGGGGCATCTCAGATACGCAGTATTTT
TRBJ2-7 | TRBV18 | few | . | CASSPPSVDRTYEQYF | TGTGCCAGCTCACCACCGTCGGTTGACAGGACCTACGAGCAGTACTTC
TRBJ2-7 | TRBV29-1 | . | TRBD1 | CSVLSGQGLYEQYF | TGCAGCGTCCTGTCGGGACAGGGTCTCTACGAGCAGTACTTC
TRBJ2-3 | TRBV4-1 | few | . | CASSREFKDTQYF | TGCGCCAGCAGCCGGGAGTTCAAAGATACGCAGTATTTT
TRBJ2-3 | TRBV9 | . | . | CASSLRDPEDTQYF | TGTGCCAGCAGCCTCCGGGACCCCGAAGATACGCAGTATTTT
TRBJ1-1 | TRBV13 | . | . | CASSSPRGTPNTEAFF | TGTGCCAGCAGCTCCCCTAGGGGGACCCCTAACACTGAAGCTTTCTTT
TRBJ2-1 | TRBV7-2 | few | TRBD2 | CASSALAGEQFF | TGTGCCAGCAGCGCCTTAGCGGGCGAGCAGTTCTTC
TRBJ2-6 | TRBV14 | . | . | CASSQQVLSSGANVLTF | TGTGCCAGCAGCCAGCAAGTTCTATCCTCTGGGGCCAACGTCCTGACTTTC
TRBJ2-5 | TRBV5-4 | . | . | CASSSKVGTQETQYF | TGTGCCAGCAGCTCTAAGGTGGGGACCCAAGAGACCCAGTACTTC
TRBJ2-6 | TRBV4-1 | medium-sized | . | CASSQPLSIDRSGANVLTF | TGCGCCAGCAGCCAACCCCTGTCGATCGACAGATCTGGGGCCAACGTCCTGACTTTC
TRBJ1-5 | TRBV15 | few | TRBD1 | CATSGRDRGGSNQPQHF | TGTGCCACCAGCGGCAGGGACAGAGGAGGTAGCAATCAGCCCCAGCATTTT